Shown below are 25 T cell receptor beta chains from a single sample sequenced in a study of Graves' ophthalmopathy and Graves' hyperthyroidism. Amplification of the TCR beta CDR3 regions used RNA transcripts (as template). RT-PCR in the first round used HTBI primers; a second-round multiplex PCR followed. TCRdb re-analysed the multiplex PCR reads in MiXCR, keeping a single row per CDR3 protein. The sample has hundreds of thousands of distinct CDR3 sequences; around an eighth are singletons. Source material: blood. The source of these receptors is a woman younger than 45 with Graves' ophthalmopathy.

Many counts were recorded for this clonotype. V usage is TRBV28 and J usage is TRBJ1-1; D gene unclear. V was clipped by 4 bases and J by 4 bases, with 10 bases between them. Germline-derived CDR1 and CDR2 are MDHEN and SYDVKM. This CDR3 comprises 13 residues. The CDR3 reads CASSSRTVTEAFF. The CDR3 nucleotides are TGTGCCAGCAGTTCACGGACTGTCACTGAAGCTTTCTTT.

This clonotype has only a few counts. Relative to the germline gene, one junction end is altered; a read error may explain this. The chain joins TRBV20-1 to TRBJ2-4; D unclear. This CDR3 has 16 residues. Germline lookup yields CDR1 DFQATT and CDR2 SNEGSKA (reference sequence). The CDR3 DNA sequence: TGCGGTGCTACGGACCTTCAAGACGTGGCCAAAAACATTAAGTACTTC. Protein product: CGATDLQDVAKNIKYF.

This clonotype was seen a single time. It is likely a read error, because the conserved phenylalanine at the end of the CDR3 is missing. The chain carries TRBV25-1 and TRBJ1-2, with 9 bases matching TRBD1. Per germline, CDR1 MGHDK and CDR2 SYGVNS. The CDR3 contains 19 residues. V trimming: 8 bases; J trimming: 4 bases; junction bases outside the gene matches: 23. The CDR3, as DNA: TGTGCCAGCGAAAACGAATCCGGGACAGGGACCGTCGGGGGCTATGGCTACACCGTC. Encoded protein: CASENESGTGTVGGYGYTV.

This clonotype was seen many times. The gene calls are TRBV11-2 and TRBJ2-5, with a weak D call TRBD2 (6 bases). With 3 bases removed from V and 5 bases from J, the gap between germline ends came to 13 bases. Germline lookup yields CDR1 SGHAT and CDR2 FQNNGV. The CDR3 runs to 14 residues. This CDR3 is CASSFLGGGETQYF. The CDR3 nucleotides read TGTGCCAGCAGCTTTCTGGGGGGTGGGGAGACCCAGTACTTC.

The table lists this clonotype with many counts. CDR3 residues: CASSYDYPGSQPQHF. CDR3 sequence (DNA): TGTGCCAGCAGTTACGACTACCCGGGGAGTCAGCCCCAGCATTTT. The genes are TRBV6-2 or TRBV6-3 and TRBJ1-5; no firm D call. CDR1 MNHEY and CDR2 SVGEGT come from the germline V gene. V gave up 2 bases and J gave up 6 bases, with 14 bases separating them. This CDR3 spans 15 amino acids.

Concerning this clonotype: The conserved closing phenylalanine or tryptophan is absent in this CDR3, likely reflecting a read error. This rearrangement joins TRBV12-3 or TRBV12-4 to TRBJ1-2, with TRBD1 as a possible D gene (6 bases). The CDR3 covers 14 residues. The germline V and J ends were trimmed by 6 bases and 1 base, with 12 bases remaining between them. The CDR3 region is CASRYLRGNYGYTV. CDR3 DNA: TGTGCCAGCAGGTACCTCAGGGGTAACTATGGCTACACCGTC.

This clonotype has ten or more counts. The chain links TRBV15 to TRBJ1-5; 10 bases match TRBD1. This CDR3 has 17 amino acids. V shed 1 base, J shed 1 base, and the junction held 4 bases outside the gene matches. The V gene's germline CDR1 is LNHNV and CDR2 YYDKDF (reference sequence). CDR3 in amino acids: CATSRVTGGWSNQPQHF. The DNA of the CDR3 is TGTGCCACCAGCAGAGTGACAGGGGGCTGGAGCAATCAGCCCCAGCATTTT.

This clonotype was recorded many times. The chain couples TRBV28 to TRBJ1-3; D remains ambiguous. Germline-derived CDR1 and CDR2 are MDHEN and SYDVKM. CDR3 length: 12 residues. V was cut by 10 bases and J by 4 bases, with 11 bases left in between. The CDR3 region is CATRERGNTIYF. The DNA for the CDR3 is TGTGCCACCCGGGAGCGCGGAAACACCATATATTTT.

This clonotype was picked up many times. The chain is built from TRBV20-1 and TRBJ1-2; TRBD1 is a possible D gene (6 bases). The CDR3 is 13 residues long. V dropped 5 bases and J dropped 4 bases, with 14 bases sitting between them. Per the germline V gene, CDR1 is DFQATT and CDR2 is SNEGSKA (reference sequence). This CDR3 reads CSAEWGGSYGYTF. As DNA, the CDR3 is TGCAGTGCTGAGTGGGGGGGCAGCTATGGCTACACCTTC.

This clonotype was counted only a few times. The chain combines TRBV30 with TRBJ2-6; D is unresolved. Germline V gene data show CDR1 as GTSNPN and CDR2 as SVGIG (reference sequence). With 3 bases removed from V and 0 bases from J, the gap between germline ends came to 15 bases. The CDR3 loop spans 17 amino acids. CDR3 coding DNA: TGTGCCTGGAGGGCGCGGCCGACCTACTCTGGGGCCAACGTCCTGACTTTC. This encodes CAWRARPTYSGANVLTF. Complete variable domain (other parts from reference TRBV30 and TRBJ2-6): SQTIHQWPATLVQPVGSPLSLECTVEGTSNPNLYWYRQAAGRGLQLLFYSVGIGQISSEVPQNLSASRPQDRQFILSSKKLLLSDSGFYLCAWRARPTYSGANVLTFGAGSRLTVL.

The table lists this clonotype with a few counts. The chain is built from TRBV13 and TRBJ1-1; D perhaps matches TRBD1 (6 bases). This CDR3 region has 15 residues. Germline V CDR1 and CDR2: PRHDT, FYEKMQ (reference sequence). V shed 5 bases and J shed 4 bases, with 17 bases lying between them. The CDR3 region is CASSIYRAASTEAFF. The CDR3 DNA reads as TGTGCCAGCAGCATCTACAGGGCAGCGAGCACTGAAGCTTTCTTT.

Comments on this clonotype: This may be a read error, as it is one base from a much larger clone. The chain uses TRBV12-3 or TRBV12-4 and TRBJ2-5; 9 bases align to TRBD1. The length of the CDR3 is 15 residues. Trimming cost V 4 bases and J 2 bases; bases outside gene matches: 5. The CDR3 is CASSSGTGHQETQYF. The CDR3 coding sequence is TGTGCCAGCAGTTCCGGGACAGGGCATCAAGAGACCCAGTACTTC.

This clonotype occurred many times. The chain recombines TRBV6-1 with TRBJ1-5; D uncertain. V was shortened by 2 bases and J by 5 bases, with 10 bases between the two germline ends. Germline assignment: CDR1 MNHNS and CDR2 SASEGT. The CDR3 extends over 14 amino acids. The CDR3 nucleotides are TGTGCCAGCAGTGAAAAAGTCTTATATCAGCCCCAGCATTTT. Translation: CASSEKVLYQPQHF.

This clonotype occurred many times. The gene calls are TRBV27 and TRBJ2-5; 7 positions agree with TRBD1. CDR1 and CDR2 from the germline V gene are MNHEY and SMNVEV (reference sequence). J was trimmed by 4 bases and V by 6 bases; bases with no gene match: 8. The CDR3 consists of 14 residues. The CDR3 bases are TGTGCCAGCAGGTCACAGGGGTTGGGAGAGACCCAGTACTTC. Protein product: CASRSQGLGETQYF.

This clonotype was seen repeatedly, ten times or more. The chain combines TRBV6-1 with TRBJ1-2; no clear D. The CDR3 is 14 amino acids. V was cut by 7 bases and J by 2 bases, with 14 bases left in between. CDR1 MNHNS and CDR2 SASEGT come from the germline V gene. The CDR3: CASTDPMANYGYTF. The CDR3 DNA is TGTGCCAGCACTGACCCCATGGCAAACTATGGCTACACCTTC.

In its sample, this clonotype was seen many times. The gene calls are TRBV12-3 or TRBV12-4 and TRBJ1-2; D not resolved. This CDR3 comprises 13 residues. The ends were cut back, 5 bases at V and 6 bases at J, with 13 bases in the middle. The CDR3 DNA sequence: TGTGCCAGCAGTGCACGAATTCAGCATGGCTACACCTTC. Its protein is CASSARIQHGYTF.

This clonotype was found many times. This sequence joins TRBV6-1 and TRBJ2-5; D is unclear. From germline, CDR1 is MNHNS and CDR2 SASEGT. Between the trimmed V and J ends, which lost 9 bases and 2 bases, there was a span of 10 bases. The CDR3 has 12 residues. CDR3 DNA: TGTGCCAGTTCTTCAGAACAAGAGACCCAGTACTTC. Encoded protein: CASSSEQETQYF.

This clonotype appeared many times. The rearrangement uses TRBV2 and TRBJ2-5, with 7 bases lining up with TRBD1. The V and J ends lost 6 bases and 2 bases, in that order; junction bases with no gene match: 9. This CDR3 has 15 residues. Germline V CDR1 and CDR2: SNHLY, FYNNEI. The CDR3 region is CASSPGQTPQETQYF. CDR3 coding DNA: TGTGCCAGCAGCCCGGGACAGACACCTCAAGAGACCCAGTACTTC.

The chain uses TRBV10-3 and TRBJ1-2, with D unresolved. Germline-derived CDR1 and CDR2 are ENHRY and SYGVKD. The CDR3 has 14 residues. The ends were cut back, 7 bases at V and 4 bases at J, with 16 bases in the middle. The CDR3 here is CAITTTLGGYGYTF. The CDR3 DNA reads TGTGCCATCACCACGACTCTGGGTGGCTATGGCTACACCTTC.

This clonotype was seen more than once but under ten times. V gene TRBV5-1 combines with J gene TRBJ1-1; possible D gene TRBD1, 6 bases. The V gene's germline CDR1 is SGHRS and CDR2 YFSETQ. The V end lost 0 bases, the J end lost 1 base, and 13 bases lay between the germline ends. The CDR3 loop spans 16 amino acids. The DNA of the CDR3 is TGCGCCAGCAGCTTGGAGATAGGGGGGCAGAACACTGAAGCTTTCTTT. Translated, it gives CASSLEIGGQNTEAFF.

To note about this clonotype: A much larger clone is a single base away; this may be a read error. CDR3 DNA: TGCAGTGCTTCAAGAACGACGGTGGGGAACACTGAAGCTTTCTTT. It specifies CSASRTTVGNTEAFF. The chain employs TRBV20-1 and TRBJ1-1, with D hard to call. Germline CDR1 reads DFQATT; CDR2 reads SNEGSKA (reference sequence). The CDR3 is made up of 15 amino acids. V shed 5 bases and J shed 1 base, with 17 bases lying between them.

The table lists this clonotype with a few counts. J is TRBJ1-2 and V is TRBV30, with unresolved D. The CDR3 contains 13 residues. Germline CDR1 and CDR2: GTSNPN and SVGIG (reference sequence). V was pared by 2 bases and J by 1 base, with 8 bases between. The CDR3 nucleotides read TGTGCCTGGAGTAGGGCACTTAACTATGGCTACACCTTC. Amino acid sequence: CAWSRALNYGYTF. Full variable domain (rest looked up from reference TRBV30 and TRBJ1-2): SQTIHQWPATLVQPVGSPLSLECTVEGTSNPNLYWYRQAAGRGLQLLFYSVGIGQISSEVPQNLSASRPQDRQFILSSKKLLLSDSGFYLCAWSRALNYGYTFGSGTRLTVV.

Written as DNA, the CDR3 is TGCAGCGTTGGAGGAGGAAGAAACACCGGGGAGCTGTTTTTT. Translation: CSVGGGRNTGELFF. The chain combines TRBV29-1 with TRBJ2-2; TRBD2 is a possible D gene (5 bases). The CDR3 has 14 residues. The germline gives CDR1 SQVTM, CDR2 ANQGSEA. V lost 4 bases to trimming and J lost 2 bases, with 11 bases between them.

This clonotype was seen ten or more times. The chain links TRBV13 to TRBJ1-2, with TRBD1 identical over 7 bases. CDR1 PRHDT and CDR2 FYEKMQ come from the germline V gene (reference sequence). This CDR3 has 14 amino acids. After removal of 5 bases from V and 4 bases from J, the junction contained 7 bases not matched to a gene. The CDR3 DNA reads as TGTGCCAGCAGCCTACAGGGGACTTCCTATGGCTACACCTTC. It encodes CASSLQGTSYGYTF.

This clonotype was seen at least ten times. The chain joins TRBV6-4 to TRBJ1-3; 9 bases line up with TRBD1. Germline values: CDR1 MRHNA, CDR2 SNTAGT. V was pared by 6 bases and J by 3 bases, with 12 bases of the junction left unmatched. The CDR3 is made up of 17 amino acids. The CDR3 nucleotides read TGTGCCAGCAGCCCCGGGACAGGGTTATTAAGTGGAAACACCATATATTTT. Its protein is CASSPGTGLLSGNTIYF.